Listed below are T cell receptor beta chains from one sample, sequenced in a study of a mutant IDH1 vaccine in newly diagnosed glioma. The protocol was immunoSEQ multiplex PCR, while the TCRdb copy is restricted to in-frame clones and leaves out a portion. The repertoire holds around 26,000 clones, with 82% as singletons. The antigens for these receptors are not known. The sequencing used PBMCs, collected from a glioma patient whose treatment included an IDH1 peptide vaccine. The receptor source for this set is a man aged 35-49 years with glioma. Some clones in this sample may be carry-over from other donors' samples. The CDR3 runs from the conserved cysteine through the conserved F or W. D genes are given only for firm matches. Clone size is shown for a subset of rows, as once, few, many or a class of expanded clone.

size,D,J,V,DNA,CDR3
NA,TRBD2,TRBJ2-4,TRBV14,TGTGCCAGCAGCCAGGCTCGACTAGCGGGGGCGTGGGTAGACATTCAGTACTTC,CASSQARLAGAWVDIQYF
NA,NA,TRBJ1-1,TRBV15,TGTGCCACCAGCAGAGATCCGGATGGGGGGGCCTCTGAAGCTTTCTTT,CATSRDPDGGASEAFF
NA,NA,TRBJ1-1,TRBV6-1,TGTGCCAGCAGTGAAGCGTCGGCGGGGAACACTGAAGCTTTCTTT,CASSEASAGNTEAFF
NA,TRBD1,TRBJ2-7,TRBV7-2,TGTGCCAGCAGCTTAGGGGACAGGGATTTTCCCTACGAGCAGTACTTC,CASSLGDRDFPYEQYF
once,TRBD2,TRBJ2-4,TRBV6-1,TGTGCCTCCGGGGGGGATGGTATAGCCAAAAACATTCAGTACTTC,CASGGDGIAKNIQYF
NA,NA,TRBJ1-1,TRBV7-2,TGTGCCAGCAGCTTAGTGGTAAAGCTCGGGGGCACTGAAGCTTTCTTT,CASSLVVKLGGTEAFF
once,TRBD2,TRBJ2-3,TRBV7-6,TGTGCCAGCAGCTCCTACAGCGGGGGATCCACAGATACGCAGTATTTT,CASSSYSGGSTDTQYF
NA,TRBD1,TRBJ1-6,TRBV7-8,TGTGCCAGCAGCGACTACAGGGGTCAATCACCCCTCCACTTT,CASSDYRGQSPLHF
few,NA,TRBJ1-1,TRBV20-1,TGCAGTGTCAAAGGGCCCACAGGGGCTTTCTTT,CSVKGPTGAFF
NA,NA,TRBJ2-7,TRBV10-3,TGTGCCATCGAAAGCTCGTCCTACGAGCAGTACTTC,CAIESSSYEQYF
few,NA,TRBJ1-5,TRBV2,TGTGCCAGCAGTGTACGGGGTGACCAGCCCCAGCATTTT,CASSVRGDQPQHF
NA,NA,TRBJ1-2,TRBV19,TGTGCCAGTAGTTATTCAGGGGATAACTATGGCTACACCTTC,CASSYSGDNYGYTF
NA,NA,TRBJ1-1,TRBV5-1,TGCGCCAGCAGCTTGGTGTTGGGTTCGTATGACACTGAAGCTTTCTTT,CASSLVLGSYDTEAFF
once,NA,TRBJ2-1,TRBV10-3,TGTGCCATCACTTCCGACAGGAGCAATGAGCAGTTCTTC,CAITSDRSNEQFF
NA,NA,TRBJ2-6,TRBV5-1,TGCGCCAGCAGCTTGGCGGGGGCCGGTGGGGCCAACGTCCTGACTTTC,CASSLAGAGGANVLTF
few,NA,TRBJ1-5,TRBV5-8,TGTGCCAGCAGCAAGGACACGAATCAGCCCCAGCATTTT,CASSKDTNQPQHF